This passage covers 9 T cell receptor beta chains from one sample sequenced in a study of regulatory T cells in long-lasting Graves disease. Investigators prepared the TCR beta libraries by applying iRepertoire HTBI primers and Arm-PCR of CDR3 regions. Each CDR3 protein is one row after TCRdb ran MiXCR on the multiplex PCR reads. The table records about 540,000 distinct CDR3 sequences, less than 15% of them present only once. As to time point: newly diagnosed GD, antithyroid drugs for less than 3 months. PBMC-derived RNA was used for the TCR library. The sample was also reused in another study, on T cells in Graves' hyperthyroidism and ophthalmopathy.

Sequenced here: peripheral blood mononuclear cells (PBMCs), sampled at new diagnosis, from a patient treated with antithyroid drugs. The source of these receptors is a man between 25 and 39 years old with Graves disease.

There are many counts of this clonotype. The chain has TRBV24-1 and TRBJ2-2, with D tentatively TRBD1 (5 bases). V lost 1 base, J lost 5 bases, and 7 bases lay in between. The length of the CDR3 is 14 residues. Germline values: CDR1 KGHDR, CDR2 SFDVKD. In DNA, the CDR3 is TGTGCCACCAGTGATTTAGCAGGGACCGGGGAGCTGTTTTTT. It is translated as CATSDLAGTGELFF.

In this sample, this clonotype turned up a few times. The rearrangement joins TRBV12-3 or TRBV12-4 to TRBJ1-1, with D perhaps TRBD1 (5 bases). V was trimmed by 3 bases and J by 8 bases, leaving 10 bases between them. The CDR3 contains 12 residues. CDR3: CASSFTGTEAFF. The CDR3 region has the DNA TGTGCCAGCAGTTTTACTGGGACCGAAGCTTTCTTT.

The chain uses TRBV19 and TRBJ1-5, with D maybe TRBD1 (6 bases). Trimming removed 5 bases at V and 5 bases at J, with 13 bases between. This CDR3 has 14 amino acids. The V gene's germline CDR1 is LNHDA and CDR2 SQIVND (reference sequence). CDR3 coding DNA: TGTGCCAGTAGTCAACAGGGTGGGGATCAGCCCCAGCATTTT. This codes for CASSQQGGDQPQHF.

The table lists this clonotype with many counts. This rearrangement joins TRBV5-1 to TRBJ1-4; tentatively, D is TRBD1 (5 bases). V dropped 7 bases and J dropped 8 bases, with 15 bases sitting between them. Looked up from germline, CDR1 is SGHRS and CDR2 is YFSETQ. This CDR3 region has 13 residues. The CDR3 loop reads CASRRDETEKLFF. The CDR3 DNA is TGCGCCAGCCGCCGGGACGAAACGGAAAAACTGTTTTTT.

The sample holds many counts of this clonotype. V gene TRBV12-3 or TRBV12-4 combines with J gene TRBJ2-7; the match to TRBD1 covers 10 bases. Unmatched junction bases numbered 4, after V lost 5 bases and J lost 6 bases. The CDR3 loop spans 13 amino acids. The CDR3 loop is CASSHGTGVEQYF. The CDR3 DNA sequence: TGTGCCAGCAGTCACGGGACAGGGGTCGAGCAGTACTTC.

This clonotype was seen repeatedly, ten times or more. The CDR3 loop reads CASSLQQTYNEQFF. The CDR3, as DNA: TGTGCCAGCAGCTTACAGCAGACCTACAATGAGCAGTTCTTC. This chain links TRBV7-8 with TRBJ2-1; no definite D call. Trimming took 2 bases from V and 2 from J, leaving 7 bases between them. Germline V gene sequence: CDR1 SGHVS, CDR2 FQNEAQ. The length of the CDR3 is 14 residues.

V and J are TRBV6-2 or TRBV6-3 and TRBJ2-7; TRBD1 is a possible D gene (6 bases). The CDR3 has 15 amino acids. Germline V gives CDR1 MNHEY, CDR2 SVGEGT. Trimming took 2 bases from V and 2 from J, leaving 13 bases between them. The CDR3 reads CASSYGAGVAYEQYF. As DNA, the CDR3 is TGTGCCAGCAGTTACGGGGCAGGGGTTGCCTACGAGCAGTACTTC.

This clonotype came up a few times. Being one base from a much bigger clone, this may be a read error. The V and J genes are TRBV12-3 or TRBV12-4 and TRBJ2-1, with D perhaps matching TRBD1 (6 bases). The germline V and J ends were trimmed by 8 bases and 4 bases, with 18 bases remaining between them. The length of the CDR3 is 15 residues. Here the CDR3 reads CASSRGGGYYNEQFF. CDR3 nucleotides: TGTGCCAGCTCCAGGGGCGGAGGATATTACAATGAGCAGTTCTTC.

Comment on this clonotype: This may be a read error, as it is one base from a much larger clone. The chain employs TRBV9 and TRBJ2-1, with 7 bases aligning to TRBD2. CDR1 and CDR2 from the germline V gene are SGDLS and YYNGEE. The CDR3 runs to 15 residues. CDR3 loop: CASSSWEGLYNEQSF. The CDR3, as DNA: TGTGCCAGCAGCTCGTGGGAGGGCCTCTACAATGAGCAGTCCTTC.